Listed here are 22 T cell receptor beta chains from one sample, sequenced in a study of identical twins. TCRdb re-called the 5' RACE reads through MiXCR, storing one row per CDR3 protein. The sample has over 600,000 distinct CDR3 sequences, 21% seen once; the top ten hold 4% to 4.5%. Another study also made use of these data, one on T cells expressing NK-cell markers.

The specimen was PBMCs. The receptors stem from a woman younger than 35 in good health.

The DNA for the CDR3 is TGCAGTGCTGGGGGGGCTTTCACTCACACAGATACGCAGTATTTT. It specifies CSAGGAFTHTDTQYF. This chain uses TRBV20-1 with TRBJ2-3, with D possibly TRBD2 on 7 matching bases. This CDR3 spans 15 amino acids. Germline loops: CDR1 DFQATT, CDR2 SNEGSKA (reference sequence). V was trimmed by 5 bases and J by 2 bases, leaving 17 bases between them.

This clonotype was observed a few times. The chain is built from TRBV29-1 and TRBJ1-1, with 8 nucleotides matching TRBD1. CDR1 and CDR2 (germline): SQVTM, ANQGSEA. The CDR3 contains 11 residues. CDR3 loop: CRAGRGPEAFF. The DNA for the CDR3 is TGCAGAGCCGGCAGGGGGCCTGAAGCTTTCTTT. Combining the CDR3 with reference TRBV29-1 and TRBJ1-1 gives the whole variable domain SAVISQKPSRDICQRGTSLTIQCQVDSQVTMMFWYRQQPGQSLTLIATANQGSEATYESGFVIDKFPISRPNLTFSTLTVSNMSPEDSSIYLCRAGRGPEAFFGQGTRLTVV.

This clonotype was detected a few times. This rearrangement joins TRBV29-1 to TRBJ1-1; 9 bases are shared with TRBD1. This CDR3 has 13 amino acids. V lost 7 bases and J lost 0; bases outside the gene matches: 3. Germline values: CDR1 SQVTM, CDR2 ANQGSEA. The CDR3 DNA is TGCAGCGCCGGGACAGGGCTGAACACTGAAGCTTTCTTT. As protein: CSAGTGLNTEAFF. Drawing the rest from reference TRBV29-1 and TRBJ1-1, the complete variable domain is SAVISQKPSRDICQRGTSLTIQCQVDSQVTMMFWYRQQPGQSLTLIATANQGSEATYESGFVIDKFPISRPNLTFSTLTVSNMSPEDSSIYLCSAGTGLNTEAFFGQGTRLTVV.

The chain uses TRBV20-1 and TRBJ2-4; perhaps TRBD2 as D (7 bases). With 6 bases removed from V and 5 bases from J, the gap between germline ends came to 23 bases. The germline gives CDR1 DFQATT, CDR2 SNEGSKA (reference sequence). The CDR3 loop spans 16 amino acids. The CDR3 DNA reads TGCAGTGCCGAGGGACGGGGGGCGGTTGTTGAAAACATTCAGTACTTC. Protein: CSAEGRGAVVENIQYF.

This clonotype was detected only once. J is TRBJ2-7 and V is TRBV10-2, with D maybe TRBD1 (7 bases). V lost 7 bases, J lost 0 bases, and 13 bases lay in between. Germline assignment: CDR1 WSHSY and CDR2 SAAADI. The CDR3 has 14 residues. DNA for the CDR3: TGCGCCAGCATTCAGGGGGGAAGCTCCTACGAGCAGTACTTC. Its protein is CASIQGGSSYEQYF.

The rearrangement uses TRBV9 and TRBJ2-5; D ambiguous. Germline CDR1 reads SGDLS; CDR2 reads YYNGEE. This CDR3 contains 15 residues. Trimming left V 0 bases short and J 1 base short, with 10 bases between. The CDR3: CASSVEGSLQETQYF. CDR3 nucleotide sequence: TGTGCCAGCAGCGTAGAGGGAAGTCTCCAAGAGACCCAGTACTTC.

This chain joins TRBV27 and TRBJ2-1, with TRBD2 matching over 12 bases. The CDR3 is made up of 16 amino acids. Germline-derived CDR1 and CDR2 are MNHEY and SMNVEV (reference sequence). Trimming took 1 base from V and 8 from J; bases not matched to a gene: 6. CDR3 nucleotide sequence: TGTGCCAGCAGTTTATATGCCGGACTAGCGGGATATGAGCAGTTCTTC. It translates to CASSLYAGLAGYEQFF.

The sample holds a few counts of this clonotype. CDR3 nucleotide sequence: TGTGCCATCAGTGGAGGTGTGAACACTGAAGCTTTCTTT. Protein: CAISGGVNTEAFF. The chain employs TRBV10-3 and TRBJ1-1; D not resolved. CDR3 size: 13 residues. Germline CDR1 ENHRY, CDR2 SYGVKD. V was trimmed by 4 bases and J by 0 bases, leaving 6 bases between them.

This clonotype was seen more than once but under ten times. The chain employs TRBV25-1 and TRBJ1-5; no clear D gene. CDR1 is MGHDK, CDR2 SYGVNS, per germline. V was pared by 10 bases and J by 6 bases, with 13 bases between. CDR3 length: 12 residues. CDR3 amino acids: CATSQGAQPQHF. DNA for the CDR3: TGTGCCACCTCGCAAGGAGCTCAGCCCCAGCATTTT.

The CDR3 DNA reads TGTGCCAGCAGTCAGACTCCCGGCGGAGGACACAATGAGCAGTTCTTC. Its protein is CASSQTPGGGHNEQFF. The chain employs TRBV12-3 or TRBV12-4 and TRBJ2-1, with D maybe TRBD2 (5 bases). The germline V and J ends were trimmed by 5 bases and 5 bases, with 19 bases remaining between them. CDR3 length: 16 residues.

This clonotype came up a few times. This chain links TRBV10-3 with TRBJ2-1, with D uncertain. V lost 10 bases and J lost 8, with 18 bases in between. CDR3 length: 13 residues. Germline loops: CDR1 ENHRY, CDR2 SYGVKD. This CDR3 reads CAKARSKQDEQFF. The CDR3 DNA reads as TGTGCCAAGGCCCGATCGAAGCAGGATGAGCAGTTCTTC.

This clonotype was recorded a few times. The rearrangement uses TRBV5-5 and TRBJ2-5; no clear D. Germline CDR1 reads SGHKS; CDR2 reads YYEKEE (reference sequence). The CDR3 is 13 residues long. Trimming stripped 5 bases from V and 5 bases from J, with 13 bases between. The CDR3 sequence is CASSPGGPETQYF. The CDR3 DNA is TGTGCCAGCAGTCCTGGTGGGCCGGAGACCCAGTACTTC. The full variable domain, rest sourced from reference TRBV5-5 and TRBJ2-5, is DAGVTQSPTHLIKTRGQQVTLRCSPISGHKSVSWYQQVLGQGPQFIFQYYEKEERGRGNFPDRFSARQFPNYSSELNVNALLLGDSALYLCASSPGGPETQYFGPGTRLLVL.

This clonotype occurred many times. The rearrangement links TRBV20-1 to TRBJ1-2; D gene uncertain. The CDR3 is 14 residues long. V was clipped by 6 bases and J by 4 bases, with 18 bases between them. Germline lookup yields CDR1 DFQATT and CDR2 SNEGSKA (reference sequence). The chain's CDR3 is CSADPALWGYGYTF. The CDR3 nucleotides are TGCAGTGCCGACCCGGCCCTCTGGGGCTATGGCTACACCTTC.

There are a few counts of this clonotype. The chain uses TRBV24-1 and TRBJ2-3, with 12 bases lining up with TRBD2. The J segment lost 0 bases and the V segment lost 3 bases, leaving 3 bases of the junction unmatched. The CDR3 has 17 residues. CDR1 is KGHDR, CDR2 SFDVKD, per germline. CDR3 DNA sequence: TGTGCCACCAGTGATCGGACTAGCGGGGACAGCACAGATACGCAGTATTTT. Translating it yields CATSDRTSGDSTDTQYF.

This clonotype was picked up many times. This CDR3 reads CASSLVQTLGTEAFF. The CDR3 DNA reads TGTGCCAGCAGCTTAGTCCAGACCCTTGGGACTGAAGCTTTCTTT. This chain links TRBV7-8 with TRBJ1-1; no definite D call. This CDR3 comprises 15 residues. The ends were cut back, 1 base at V and 5 bases at J, with 14 bases in the middle. CDR1 SGHVS and CDR2 FQNEAQ come from the germline V gene.

In regard to this clonotype: A read error may explain this, as a much larger clone is one base away. This chain uses TRBV12-3 or TRBV12-4 with TRBJ1-2; D may be TRBD1 (6 bases). The CDR3 runs to 13 residues. Trimming removed 7 bases from V and 2 bases from J, with 11 bases in between. CDR3 sequence (DNA): TGTGCCAGCACTCCGACAGGAAACTATGGCTACACCTTC. It translates to CASTPTGNYGYTF.

CDR3 in amino acids: CATSGGPAQETQYF. CDR3 nucleotides: TGTGCCACCAGTGGCGGGCCCGCGCAAGAGACCCAGTACTTC. The chain combines TRBV24-1 with TRBJ2-5; D is possibly TRBD2 (5 bases). This CDR3 has 14 residues. Trimming pared 5 bases from V and 2 bases from J, leaving 11 bases between. CDR1 is KGHDR, CDR2 SFDVKD, per germline.

This chain joins TRBV6-1 and TRBJ2-1; tentative D call: TRBD2 (5 bases). This CDR3 has 15 residues. Germline CDR1 is MNHNS and CDR2 is SASEGT. V was cut by 11 bases and J by 4 bases, with 21 bases left in between. CDR3 DNA: TGTGCCTCCCGTCGGGGATTTTCTTCATACAATGAGCAGTTCTTC. Residues: CASRRGFSSYNEQFF.

V is TRBV12-3 or TRBV12-4 and J is TRBJ2-7; TRBD1 or TRBD2 may be the D gene (5 bases each). V was trimmed by 5 bases and J by 2 bases, leaving 13 bases between them. This CDR3 is built from 14 residues. CDR3 nucleotide sequence: TGTGCCAGCAGTCCCGGGACCAAAGCCTACGAGCAGTACTTC. It codes for CASSPGTKAYEQYF.

V and J are TRBV11-3 and TRBJ2-7; 10 bases map to TRBD1. Germline V gene data show CDR1 as SGHNT and CDR2 as YENEEA. The CDR3 extends over 15 amino acids. The trim removed 2 bases at V and 4 bases at J, leaving 5 bases unmatched. The DNA of the CDR3 is TGTGCCAGCAGCTTACCCGGGACAGGGGTTTACGAGCAGTACTTC. Translated: CASSLPGTGVYEQYF.

The chain employs TRBV12-5 and TRBJ2-3; 10 positions match TRBD2. This CDR3 has 16 residues. Trimming cost V 3 bases and J 6 bases; bases outside gene matches: 9. Germline V gene lookup returns CDR1 LGHNT and CDR2 FRNRAP. CDR3 nucleotides: TGTGCTAGTGGTTTAGGAGCGGGAGGGGTTATCGATACGCAGTATTTT. It specifies CASGLGAGGVIDTQYF.

At least ten counts were recorded for this clonotype. The rearrangement joins TRBV11-2 to TRBJ1-2; maybe TRBD1 (6 bases). Germline lookup yields CDR1 SGHAT and CDR2 FQNNGV. The CDR3 is 18 residues long. With 2 bases removed from V and 1 base from J, the gap between germline ends came to 20 bases. CDR3 coding DNA: TGTGCCAGCAGCTTATGGTCCCAAGGACAGCGACATAACTATGGCTACACCTTC. This encodes CASSLWSQGQRHNYGYTF.